The 11 T cell receptor beta chains below were found in one sample sequenced in a study of CD8+CD57+ T cells in acquired aplastic anemia. Sequencing was done on patients that had shown CD8+CD57+ cell expansion by flow cytometry. Profiling of TCR beta VDJ combinations and CDR3 sequences used genomic DNA as template. Each CDR3 protein is one row after TCRdb ran MiXCR on the reads. The sample lists approximately 170,000 distinct CDR3 sequences; around 43% were seen once. Sequenced: sorted CD4+, CD8+, or CD8+CD57+ T cells (not recorded which) from PBMCs. The source is a human donor with aplastic anemia.

The V call is TRBV19, the J call TRBJ1-2; 8 nucleotides agree with TRBD1. Germline CDR1 is LNHDA and CDR2 is SQIVND (reference sequence). Trimming took 8 bases from V and 1 from J; bases not matched to a gene: 6. There are 14 residues in the CDR3. CDR3 DNA: TGTGCCAGTGGCCCGGGACAGGTTAACTATGGCTACACCTTC. Translating gives CASGPGQVNYGYTF.

This clonotype appeared many times. V is TRBV9 and J is TRBJ1-3, with 11 positions matching TRBD1. V lost 0 bases and J lost 4; bases outside the gene matches: 9. This CDR3 is 18 amino acids long. The V gene's germline CDR1 is SGDLS and CDR2 YYNGEE. CDR3 protein: CASSVAPRTGGDGNTIYF. The CDR3 coding sequence is TGTGCCAGCAGCGTAGCCCCTCGGACAGGGGGCGACGGAAACACCATATATTTT. The full variable domain, in which reference TRBV9 and TRBJ1-3 provide the parts outside the CDR3, is DSGVTQTPKHLITATGQRVTLRCSPRSGDLSVYWYQQSLDQGLQFLIQYYNGEERAKGNILERFSAQQFPDLHSELNLSSLELGDSALYFCASSVAPRTGGDGNTIYFGEGSWLTVV.

In regard to this clonotype: The junction and the germline gene differ at one end; a read error may be behind it. The V call is TRBV7-2, the J call TRBJ2-5, with D perhaps assigned TRBD1 or TRBD2 (5 bases each). The CDR3 is made up of 13 amino acids. CDR1 and CDR2 (germline): SGHTA, FQGNSA. The CDR3 DNA follows: TGCGCCAGCAGCTTCGAGGGGCTGGAGACCCAGTACTTC. Translated, it gives CASSFEGLETQYF.

With respect to this clonotype: This could be a read error, since a much larger clone is one nucleotide away. No conserved phenylalanine or tryptophan ends this CDR3, so it is likely a read error. The rearrangement links TRBV12-3 or TRBV12-4 to TRBJ2-2; no definite D call. Trimming stripped 1 base from V and 6 bases from J, with 9 bases between. The CDR3 sequence is 14 residues long. CDR3 region: CASSLDGVAGELFC. CDR3 bases: TGTGCCAGCAGTTTAGATGGGGTGGCCGGGGAGCTGTTTTGT.

This clonotype was recorded a few times. The rearrangement uses TRBV3-1 and TRBJ1-2; no definite D call. CDR3 size: 13 residues. V lost 0 bases and J lost 4, with 6 bases in between. The germline gives CDR1 LGHDT, CDR2 YNNKEL (reference sequence). As DNA, the CDR3 is TGTGCCAGCAGCCAAGAGGTTGGCTATGGCTACACCTTC. This gives the protein CASSQEVGYGYTF.

The chain links TRBV19 to TRBJ1-2; no reliable D call. Trimming removed 3 bases at V and 0 bases at J, with 8 bases between. This CDR3 is 14 amino acids long. The germline V gene encodes CDR1 LNHDA and CDR2 SQIVND (reference sequence). CDR3 DNA: TGTGCCAGTAGTATCGGAAATACTAACTATGGCTACACCTTC. It yields the protein CASSIGNTNYGYTF.

This clonotype was picked up many times. The chain uses TRBV2 and TRBJ2-1; D not resolved. The CDR3 contains 16 residues. CDR1 is SNHLY, CDR2 FYNNEI, per germline. V lost 5 bases and J lost 1, with 15 bases in between. Written as DNA, the CDR3 is TGTGCCAGCAGTCAAAACTTGTTGGGTTCCTACAATGAGCAGTTCTTC. This codes for CASSQNLLGSYNEQFF.

J is TRBJ2-1 and V is TRBV7-8; D is ambiguous. Germline V lookup: CDR1 SGHVS, CDR2 FQNEAQ. Between the trimmed V and J ends, which lost 3 bases and 8 bases, there was a span of 11 bases. The CDR3 has 13 amino acids. The CDR3 DNA is TGTGCCAGCAGCTTTTTCGGGTACGATGAGCAGTTCTTC. It specifies CASSFFGYDEQFF.

This clonotype has at least ten counts. V usage is TRBV19 and J usage is TRBJ1-2; 7 nucleotides agree with TRBD1. The CDR3 extends over 16 amino acids. The V segment lost 0 bases and the J segment 2 bases; nucleotides outside the gene matches: 6. Per the germline V gene, CDR1 is LNHDA and CDR2 is SQIVND (reference sequence). The CDR3 loop reads CASSIDWAGGNYGYTF. Here the CDR3 DNA reads TGTGCCAGTAGTATAGATTGGGCAGGGGGGAACTATGGCTACACCTTC.

This clonotype has at least ten counts. The chain uses TRBV12-3 or TRBV12-4 and TRBJ2-2; the D gene is possibly TRBD2 (6 bases). V lost 4 bases and J lost 7, with 16 bases in between. This CDR3 comprises 15 residues. The CDR3 protein is CASSSTGGASGELFF. The CDR3 nucleotides are TGTGCCAGCAGTTCAACCGGCGGGGCCAGCGGGGAGCTGTTTTTT.

This clonotype was seen many times. The chain links TRBV7-9 to TRBJ2-1, with 7 nucleotides matching TRBD2. The CDR3 runs to 16 residues. V was clipped by 1 base and J by 6 bases; unmatched bases: 9. The germline V gene has CDR1 SEHNR and CDR2 FQNEAQ (reference sequence). Here the CDR3 DNA reads TGTGCCAGCAGCTTAGAGGCGCTAGCGGCCGGCAATGAGCAGTTCTTC. Its translation: CASSLEALAAGNEQFF.